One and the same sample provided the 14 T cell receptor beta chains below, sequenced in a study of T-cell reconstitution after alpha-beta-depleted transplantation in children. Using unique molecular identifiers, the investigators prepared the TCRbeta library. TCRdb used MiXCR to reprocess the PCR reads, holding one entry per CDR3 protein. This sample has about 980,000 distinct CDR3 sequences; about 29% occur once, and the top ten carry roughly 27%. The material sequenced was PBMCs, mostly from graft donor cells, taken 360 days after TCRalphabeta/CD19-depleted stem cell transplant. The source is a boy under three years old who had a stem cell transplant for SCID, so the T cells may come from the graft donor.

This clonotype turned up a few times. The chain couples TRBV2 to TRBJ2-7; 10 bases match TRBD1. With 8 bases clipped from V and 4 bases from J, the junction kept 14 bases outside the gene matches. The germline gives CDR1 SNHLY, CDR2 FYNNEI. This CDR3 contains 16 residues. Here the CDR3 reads CASCLDRGHLPYEQYF. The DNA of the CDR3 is TGTGCCAGCTGCCTCGACAGGGGGCATCTTCCATACGAGCAGTACTTC. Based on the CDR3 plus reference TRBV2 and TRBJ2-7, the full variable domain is EPEVTQTPSHQVTQMGQEVILRCVPISNHLYFYWYRQILGQKVEFLVSFYNNEISEKSEIFDDQFSVERPDGSNFTLKIRSTKLEDSAMYFCASCLDRGHLPYEQYFGPGTRLTVT.

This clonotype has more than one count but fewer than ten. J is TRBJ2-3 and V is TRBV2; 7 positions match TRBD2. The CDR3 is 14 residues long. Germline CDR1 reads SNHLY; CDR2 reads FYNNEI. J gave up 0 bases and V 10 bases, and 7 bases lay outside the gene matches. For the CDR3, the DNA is TGTGCCACCGCGGCCGGGAGGAGCACAGATACGCAGTATTTT. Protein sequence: CATAAGRSTDTQYF.

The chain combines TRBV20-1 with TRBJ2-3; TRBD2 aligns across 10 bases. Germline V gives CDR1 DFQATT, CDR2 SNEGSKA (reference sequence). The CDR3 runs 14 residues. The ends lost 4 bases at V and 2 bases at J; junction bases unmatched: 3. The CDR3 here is CSANLAGVTDTQYF. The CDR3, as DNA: TGCAGTGCTAATCTAGCGGGGGTCACAGATACGCAGTATTTT.

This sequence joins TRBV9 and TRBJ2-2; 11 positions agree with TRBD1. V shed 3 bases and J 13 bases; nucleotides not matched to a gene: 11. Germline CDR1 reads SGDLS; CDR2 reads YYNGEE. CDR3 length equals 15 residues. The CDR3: CASSAGQGEAGLLFF. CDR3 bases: TGTGCCAGCAGCGCGGGACAGGGGGAAGCTGGGCTGCTGTTTTTT. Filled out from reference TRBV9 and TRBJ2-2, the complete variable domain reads DSGVTQTPKHLITATGQRVTLRCSPRSGDLSVYWYQQSLDQGLQFLIQYYNGEERAKGNILERFSAQQFPDLHSELNLSSLELGDSALYFCASSAGQGEAGLLFFGEGSRLTVL.

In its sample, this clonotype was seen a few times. The CDR3 DNA reads TGTGCCAGCAGACCTTCTAGCGGGGGACCCACCGGGGAGCTGTTTTTT. Its protein product is CASRPSSGGPTGELFF. J is TRBJ2-2 and V is TRBV7-9; TRBD2 matches 10 bases. Losses at the gene ends were 6 bases for V and 4 bases for J; bases not matched to a gene: 8. Germline lookup yields CDR1 SEHNR and CDR2 FQNEAQ (reference sequence). This CDR3 is 16 amino acids long.

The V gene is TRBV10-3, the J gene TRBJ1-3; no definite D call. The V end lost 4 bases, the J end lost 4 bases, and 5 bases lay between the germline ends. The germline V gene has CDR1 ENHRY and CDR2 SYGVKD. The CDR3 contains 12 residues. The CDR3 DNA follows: TGTGCCATCAGTGCCCAGGGAAACACCATATATTTT. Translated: CAISAQGNTIYF.

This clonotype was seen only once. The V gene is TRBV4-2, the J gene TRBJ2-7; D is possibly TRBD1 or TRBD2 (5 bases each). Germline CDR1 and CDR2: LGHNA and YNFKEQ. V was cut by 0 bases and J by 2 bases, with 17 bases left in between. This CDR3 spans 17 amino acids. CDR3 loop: CASSQDGPGTPTYEQYF. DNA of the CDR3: TGTGCCAGCAGCCAAGATGGACCGGGGACGCCGACCTACGAGCAGTACTTC.

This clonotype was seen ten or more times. The CDR3 sequence is CASSFSSGVAGANVLTF. CDR3 nucleotide sequence: TGTGCCAGCAGTTTTAGTTCAGGGGTGGCTGGGGCCAACGTCCTGACTTTC. This chain joins TRBV27 and TRBJ2-6, with D perhaps TRBD1 (6 bases). The V gene lost 3 bases and the J gene lost 2 bases, with 14 bases spanning the gap. This CDR3 is 17 amino acids long. Germline CDR1 reads MNHEY; CDR2 reads SMNVEV (reference sequence).

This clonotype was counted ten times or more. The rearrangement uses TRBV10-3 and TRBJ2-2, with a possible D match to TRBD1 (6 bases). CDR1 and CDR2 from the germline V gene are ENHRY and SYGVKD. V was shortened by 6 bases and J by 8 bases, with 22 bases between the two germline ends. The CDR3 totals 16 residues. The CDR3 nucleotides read TGTGCCATCAGACAACAGGGAGCCAATACCGTGGGGGAGCTGTTTTTT. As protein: CAIRQQGANTVGELFF.

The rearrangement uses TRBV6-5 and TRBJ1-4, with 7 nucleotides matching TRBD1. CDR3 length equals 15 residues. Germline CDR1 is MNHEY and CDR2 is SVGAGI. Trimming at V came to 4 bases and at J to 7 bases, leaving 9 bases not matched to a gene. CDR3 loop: CASSSHRGGGEKLFF. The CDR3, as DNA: TGTGCCAGCAGTTCCCACAGGGGAGGGGGTGAAAAACTGTTTTTT.

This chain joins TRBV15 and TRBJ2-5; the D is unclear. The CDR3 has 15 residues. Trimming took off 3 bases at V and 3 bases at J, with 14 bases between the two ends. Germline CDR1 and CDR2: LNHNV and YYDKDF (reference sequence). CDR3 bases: TGTGCCACCAGCAGCACCCTCCGGGCGAAAGAGACCCAGTACTTC. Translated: CATSSTLRAKETQYF.

The CDR3 sequence: CASSPDQGVKTEAFF. The CDR3, as DNA: TGCGCCAGCAGCCCGGACCAGGGGGTAAAAACTGAAGCTTTCTTT. The chain couples TRBV5-1 to TRBJ1-1; 7 nucleotides align to TRBD1. This CDR3 has 15 residues. Germline-derived CDR1 and CDR2 are SGHRS and YFSETQ. Trimming removed 4 bases from V and 5 bases from J; junction bases left unmatched: 11.

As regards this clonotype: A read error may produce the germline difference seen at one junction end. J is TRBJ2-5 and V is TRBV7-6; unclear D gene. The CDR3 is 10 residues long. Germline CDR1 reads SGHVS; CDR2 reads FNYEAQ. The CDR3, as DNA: TGTGCCAGCAGCTCCCGTAGACCTTTCTTC. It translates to CASSSRRPFF. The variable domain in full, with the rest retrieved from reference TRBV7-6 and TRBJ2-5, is GAGVSQSPRYKVTKRGQDVALRCDPISGHVSLYWYRQALGQGPEFLTYFNYEAQQDKSGLPNDRFSAERPEGSISTLTIQRTEQRDSAMYRCASSSRRPFFGPGTRLLVL.

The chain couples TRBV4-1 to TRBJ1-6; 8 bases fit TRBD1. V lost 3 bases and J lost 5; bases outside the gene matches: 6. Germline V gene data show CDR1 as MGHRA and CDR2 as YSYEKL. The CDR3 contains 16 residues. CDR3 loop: CASSHTDRGNNSPLHF. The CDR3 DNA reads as TGCGCCAGCAGCCATACCGACAGGGGCAATAATTCACCCCTCCACTTT.